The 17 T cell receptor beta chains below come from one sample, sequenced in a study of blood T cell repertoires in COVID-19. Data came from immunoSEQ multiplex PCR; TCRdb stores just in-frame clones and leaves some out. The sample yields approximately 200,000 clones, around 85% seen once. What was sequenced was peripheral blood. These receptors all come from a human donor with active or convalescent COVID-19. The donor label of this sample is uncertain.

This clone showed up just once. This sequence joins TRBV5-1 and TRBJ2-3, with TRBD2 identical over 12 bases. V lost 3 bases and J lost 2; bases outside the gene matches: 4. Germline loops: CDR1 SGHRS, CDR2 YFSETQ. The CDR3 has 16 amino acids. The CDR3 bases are TGCGCCAGCAGCTCCCTAGCGGGAGGGCTCACAGATACGCAGTATTTT. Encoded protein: CASSSLAGGLTDTQYF.

CDR3 amino acids: CASSTQAWRPYEQYF. As DNA, the CDR3 is TGTGCCAGCAGCACCCAAGCCTGGAGGCCCTACGAGCAGTACTTC. The chain couples TRBV21-1 to TRBJ2-7; the table assigns TRBD2, which was not confirmed against the DNA. TRBV21-1 constitutes a pseudogene. The CDR3 extends over 15 amino acids.

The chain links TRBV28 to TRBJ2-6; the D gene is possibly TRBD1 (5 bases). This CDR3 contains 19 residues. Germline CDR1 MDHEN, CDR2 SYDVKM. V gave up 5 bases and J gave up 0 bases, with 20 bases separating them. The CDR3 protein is CASSPTRTRPSSGANVLTF. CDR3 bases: TGTGCCAGCAGTCCCACTCGGACAAGACCTAGCTCTGGGGCCAACGTCCTGACTTTC.

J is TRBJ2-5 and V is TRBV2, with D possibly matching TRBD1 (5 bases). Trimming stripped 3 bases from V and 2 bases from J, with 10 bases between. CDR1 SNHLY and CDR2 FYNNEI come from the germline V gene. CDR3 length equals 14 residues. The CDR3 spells CASSEDMWQETQYF. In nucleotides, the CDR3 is TGTGCCAGCAGTGAGGACATGTGGCAAGAGACCCAGTACTTC.

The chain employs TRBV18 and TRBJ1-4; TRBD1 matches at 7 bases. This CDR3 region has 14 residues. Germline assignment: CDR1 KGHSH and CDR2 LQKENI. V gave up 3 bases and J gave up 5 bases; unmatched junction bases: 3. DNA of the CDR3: TGTGCCAGCTCACCCCGGACAGGCAATGAAAAACTGTTTTTT. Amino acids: CASSPRTGNEKLFF.

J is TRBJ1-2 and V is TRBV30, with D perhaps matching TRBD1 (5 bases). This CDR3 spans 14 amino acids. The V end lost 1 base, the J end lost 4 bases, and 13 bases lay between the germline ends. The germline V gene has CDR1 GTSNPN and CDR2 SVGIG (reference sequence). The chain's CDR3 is CAWSGRGRSYGYTF. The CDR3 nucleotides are TGTGCCTGGAGTGGGAGGGGACGTAGCTATGGCTACACCTTC.

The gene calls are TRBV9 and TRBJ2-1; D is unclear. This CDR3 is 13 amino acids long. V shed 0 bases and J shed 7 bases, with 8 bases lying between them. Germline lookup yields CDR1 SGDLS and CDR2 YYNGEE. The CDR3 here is CASSVATANEQFF. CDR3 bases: TGTGCCAGCAGCGTAGCTACTGCGAATGAGCAGTTCTTC.

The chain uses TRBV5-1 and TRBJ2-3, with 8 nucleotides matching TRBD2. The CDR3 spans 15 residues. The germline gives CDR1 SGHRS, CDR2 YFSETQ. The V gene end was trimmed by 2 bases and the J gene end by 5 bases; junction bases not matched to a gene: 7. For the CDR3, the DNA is TGCGCCAGCAGCTTCACGGGGGGGCCGAAAGATACGCAGTATTTT. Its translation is CASSFTGGPKDTQYF.

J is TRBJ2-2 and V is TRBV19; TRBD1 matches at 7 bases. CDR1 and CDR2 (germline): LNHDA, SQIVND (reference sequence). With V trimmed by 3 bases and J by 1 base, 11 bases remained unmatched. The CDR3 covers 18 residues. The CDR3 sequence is CASSIPPLQGRNTGELFF. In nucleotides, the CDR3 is TGTGCCAGTAGTATCCCCCCCCTACAGGGGAGGAACACCGGGGAGCTGTTTTTT.

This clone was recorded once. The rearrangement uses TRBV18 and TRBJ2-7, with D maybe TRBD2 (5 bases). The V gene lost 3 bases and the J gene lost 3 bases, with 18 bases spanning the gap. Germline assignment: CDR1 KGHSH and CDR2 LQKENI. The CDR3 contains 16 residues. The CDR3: CASSPKVRTSGYEQYF. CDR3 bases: TGTGCCAGCTCACCCAAGGTTCGGACTTCGGGCTACGAGCAGTACTTC. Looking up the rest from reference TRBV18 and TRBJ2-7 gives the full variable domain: NAGVMQNPRHLVRRRGQEARLRCSPMKGHSHVYWYRQLPEEGLKFMVYLQKENIIDESGMPKERFSAEFPKEGPSILRIQQVVRGDSAAYFCASSPKVRTSGYEQYFGPGTRLTVT.

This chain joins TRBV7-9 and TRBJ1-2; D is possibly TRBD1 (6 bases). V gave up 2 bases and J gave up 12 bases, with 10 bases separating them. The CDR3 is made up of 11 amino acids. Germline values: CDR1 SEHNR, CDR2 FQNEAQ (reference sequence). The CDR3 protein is CASSLQGNNTF. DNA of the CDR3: TGTGCCAGCAGCTTACAGGGGAACAACACCTTC.

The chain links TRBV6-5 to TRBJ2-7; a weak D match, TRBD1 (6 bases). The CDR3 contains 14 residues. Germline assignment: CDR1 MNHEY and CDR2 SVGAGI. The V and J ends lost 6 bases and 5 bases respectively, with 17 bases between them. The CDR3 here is CASRYLLRGNEQYF. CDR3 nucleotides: TGTGCCAGCAGGTACCTCTTGAGGGGGAACGAGCAGTACTTC.

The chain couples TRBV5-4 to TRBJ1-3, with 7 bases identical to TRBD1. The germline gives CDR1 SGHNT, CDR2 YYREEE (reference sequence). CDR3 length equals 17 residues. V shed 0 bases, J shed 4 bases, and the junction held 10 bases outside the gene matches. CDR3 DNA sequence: TGTGCCAGCAGCTTGGCCTATTCTCGGACAGGCGGAAACACCATATATTTT. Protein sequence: CASSLAYSRTGGNTIYF.

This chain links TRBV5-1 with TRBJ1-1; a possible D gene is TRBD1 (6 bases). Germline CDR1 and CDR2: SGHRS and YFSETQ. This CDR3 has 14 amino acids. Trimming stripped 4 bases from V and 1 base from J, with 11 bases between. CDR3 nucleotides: TGCGCCAGCAGCCTGGACAGCCAGAACACTGAAGCTTTCTTT. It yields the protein CASSLDSQNTEAFF.

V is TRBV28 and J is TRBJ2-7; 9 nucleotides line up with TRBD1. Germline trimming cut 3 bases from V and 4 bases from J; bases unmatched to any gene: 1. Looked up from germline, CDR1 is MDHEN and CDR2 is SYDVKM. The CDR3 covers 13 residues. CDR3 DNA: TGTGCCAGCAGTTTGACAGGGGGTTACGAGCAGTACTTC. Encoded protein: CASSLTGGYEQYF.

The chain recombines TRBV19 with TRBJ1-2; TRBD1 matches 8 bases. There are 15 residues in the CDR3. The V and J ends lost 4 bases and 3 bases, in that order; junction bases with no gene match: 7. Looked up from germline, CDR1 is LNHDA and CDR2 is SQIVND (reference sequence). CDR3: CASSSPGGADYGYTF. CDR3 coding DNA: TGTGCCAGTAGTAGCCCAGGGGGCGCGGACTATGGCTACACCTTC.

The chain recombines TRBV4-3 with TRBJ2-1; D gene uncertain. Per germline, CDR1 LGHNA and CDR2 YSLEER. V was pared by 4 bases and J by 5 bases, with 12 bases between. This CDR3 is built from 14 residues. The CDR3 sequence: CASSPSQEDNEQFF. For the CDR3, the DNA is TGCGCCAGCAGCCCATCCCAGGAAGACAATGAGCAGTTCTTC.